The 10 T cell receptor beta chains given below trace back to one sample, sequenced in a study of T cells in Graves' hyperthyroidism and ophthalmopathy. The CDR3 regions of TCR beta were amplified from RNA transcripts. A first-round RT-PCR of the TCR CDR3 used the HTBI primer set. Each CDR3 protein gets one entry after TCRdb re-called the multiplex PCR reads with MiXCR. The data contain some 370,000 distinct CDR3 sequences, about a sixth of them singletons. The sequencing input was blood. The receptor set was obtained from a woman in her thirties with Graves' hyperthyroidism that later progressed to Graves' ophthalmopathy.

This clonotype was seen ten or more times. V gene TRBV7-2 combines with J gene TRBJ2-1; 11 bases align to TRBD2. CDR3 size: 17 residues. CDR1 and CDR2 (germline): SGHTA, FQGNSA. With V trimmed by 4 bases and J by 7 bases, 12 bases remained unmatched. The CDR3 here is CASSSSSASGGSNEQFF. DNA for the CDR3: TGTGCCAGCAGCTCCAGTTCGGCTAGCGGGGGGTCGAATGAGCAGTTCTTC.

This clonotype was picked up a small number of times. The chain joins TRBV20-1 to TRBJ2-5; D possibly corresponds to TRBD2 (6 bases). CDR3 length: 15 amino acids. CDR1 is DFQATT and CDR2 is SNEGSKA in the germline V gene (reference sequence). Trimming stripped 3 bases from V and 1 base from J, with 15 bases between. The CDR3 here is CSASGWRGLQETQYF. The CDR3 DNA follows: TGCAGTGCTAGCGGCTGGCGGGGCCTCCAAGAGACCCAGTACTTC.

This clonotype showed up just a few times. V and J are TRBV5-1 and TRBJ2-7; 9 nucleotides agree with TRBD1. The CDR3 runs to 14 residues. Germline-derived CDR1 and CDR2 are SGHRS and YFSETQ. The V and J ends lost 7 bases and 5 bases, in that order; junction bases with no gene match: 10. The CDR3 DNA is TGCGCCAGCCAGGGGGACAGGGCTATCGACGAGCAGTACTTC. It translates to CASQGDRAIDEQYF. Using reference TRBV5-1 and TRBJ2-7 for the parts outside the CDR3, the full variable domain is KAGVTQTPRYLIKTRGQQVTLSCSPISGHRSVSWYQQTPGQGLQFLFEYFSETQRNKGNFPGRFSGRQFSNSRSEMNVSTLELGDSALYLCASQGDRAIDEQYFGPGTRLTVT.

This chain links TRBV4-1 with TRBJ2-7; D perhaps matches TRBD2 (5 bases). The ends were cut back, 0 bases at V and 2 bases at J, with 23 bases in the middle. The CDR3 runs to 19 residues. Germline CDR1 and CDR2: MGHRA and YSYEKL. CDR3 residues: CASSQDVLIEGQVPYEQYF. CDR3 in DNA: TGCGCCAGCAGCCAAGATGTTTTAATTGAGGGTCAGGTTCCCTACGAGCAGTACTTC.

This clonotype was counted between two and nine times. V usage is TRBV19 and J usage is TRBJ2-4; 8 nucleotides match TRBD1. Germline CDR1 and CDR2: LNHDA and SQIVND (reference sequence). This CDR3 contains 13 residues. The ends lost 4 bases at V and 6 bases at J; junction bases unmatched: 2. The CDR3 DNA reads as TGTGCCAGTAGTAAAGGACAGGGAAACATTCAGTACTTC. Its protein product is CASSKGQGNIQYF. Together with reference TRBV19 and TRBJ2-4, the CDR3 gives the full variable domain: DGGITQSPKYLFRKEGQNVTLSCEQNLNHDAMYWYRQDPGQGLRLIYYSQIVNDFQKGDIAEGYSVSREKKESFPLTVTSAQKNPTAFYLCASSKGQGNIQYFGAGTRLSVL.

V gene TRBV6-1 combines with J gene TRBJ1-5; 7 nucleotides align to TRBD1. CDR3 size: 15 residues. CDR1 MNHNS and CDR2 SASEGT come from the germline V gene. The trim removed 6 bases at V and 7 bases at J, leaving 12 bases unmatched. The CDR3 DNA follows: TGTGCCAGCAGCCTCCACAGGGGCGGGGGGCAGCCCCAGCATTTT. This sequence encodes CASSLHRGGGQPQHF.

Many counts were recorded for this clonotype. This chain connects TRBV29-1 to TRBJ2-7; the D gene is possibly TRBD1 (5 bases). V lost 3 bases to trimming and J lost 3 bases, with 12 bases between them. The CDR3 contains 13 residues. CDR1 and CDR2 from the germline V gene are SQVTM and ANQGSEA. CDR3 sequence (DNA): TGCAGCGTTGAGGCCAGGGAAGGCTACGAGCAGTACTTC. As protein: CSVEAREGYEQYF.

This clonotype has a count of ten or more. This chain connects TRBV28 to TRBJ2-5, with a possible D match to TRBD2 (5 bases). Trimming stripped 2 bases from V and 1 base from J, with 14 bases between. The CDR3 runs to 16 residues. In germline, CDR1 is MDHEN, CDR2 SYDVKM. CDR3 sequence reads: CASSLRLANRQETQYF. CDR3 coding DNA: TGTGCCAGCAGTTTACGTCTAGCCAATCGCCAAGAGACCCAGTACTTC.

The chain uses TRBV6-1 and TRBJ1-5; D is ambiguous. This CDR3 region has 11 residues. The V end lost 8 bases, the J end lost 7 bases, and 9 bases lay between the germline ends. Per germline, CDR1 MNHNS and CDR2 SASEGT. For the CDR3, the DNA is TGTGCCAGCGGGCTGGGGCAGCCCCAGCATTTT. Translated, it gives CASGLGQPQHF.

In nucleotides, the CDR3 is TGTGCCACCAGTGGGCTAGCGGGAGGCGAGCAGTACGTC. Its translation: CATSGLAGGEQYV. V usage is TRBV13 and J usage is TRBJ2-7; 11 bases align to TRBD2. CDR3 length equals 13 residues. The ends lost 10 bases at V and 6 bases at J; junction bases unmatched: 8. Germline loops: CDR1 PRHDT, CDR2 FYEKMQ (reference sequence).